The rows below give T cell receptor beta chains drawn from one sample of a study of spatial heterogeneity in lung cancer. In TCRdb, the 5' RACE reads were re-called with MiXCR into one record per CDR3 protein. Among under 75,000 distinct CDR3 sequences listed, roughly 7.9% were seen once. Source: PBMCs, taken at surgery. All receptors derive from a female donor with early-stage non-small cell lung cancer. Both conserved end residues are part of each CDR3. The D gene is left open where the match is weak. Clone size appears in some rows only: once, few, many, or a class for an expanded clone.

TRBV7-6,TRBD1,TRBJ1-1,few,TGTGCCAGCAGCTTAAGGGCAGGGGGCCTAATGAACACTGAAGCTTTCTTT,CASSLRAGGLMNTEAFF
TRBV29-1,NA,TRBJ1-5,many,TGCAGCGTTGGGCAACTCCACGGCCAGCCCCAGCATTTT,CSVGQLHGQPQHF
TRBV20-1,NA,TRBJ2-5,NA,TGCAGTGCTTTGATACTCCAAGAGACCCAGTACTTC,CSALILQETQYF
TRBV28,TRBD1,TRBJ2-6,few,TGTGCCAGCAGGATTACAGGGGTGGCTGGGGCCAACGTCCTGACTTTC,CASRITGVAGANVLTF
TRBV6-5,NA,TRBJ1-5,NA,TGTGCCAGCAGACACAGGGAGCGCAATCAGCCCCAGCATTTT,CASRHRERNQPQHF
TRBV11-3,NA,TRBJ2-1,many,TGTGCCAGCAGCTTAGATCGAGGGGATGAGCAGTTCTTC,CASSLDRGDEQFF
TRBV7-3,NA,TRBJ1-6,NA,TGTGCCAGCAGCTTAGGCCGCTCCTATAATTCACCCCTCCACTTT,CASSLGRSYNSPLHF
TRBV25-1,NA,TRBJ2-5,NA,TGTGCCAGCAGTGATCCCGTAGTGAGAGAGACCCAGTACTTC,CASSDPVVRETQYF
TRBV6-6,TRBD2,TRBJ2-3,many,TGTGCCAGCAGCCGGGGGGACGCTACAGATACGCAGTATTTT,CASSRGDATDTQYF
TRBV19,TRBD2,TRBJ2-5,few,TGTGCCAGTAGTATCGGCCCGGGAGGTGAGACCCAGTACTTC,CASSIGPGGETQYF
TRBV9,NA,TRBJ2-5,many,TGTGCCAGCAGCGTAGCTGGGGAACAAGGGGAGACCCAGTACTTC,CASSVAGEQGETQYF
TRBV5-1,TRBD1,TRBJ2-1,medium-sized,TGCGCCAGCAGCTTGATTGGGACAGGTCCTTTCAATGAGCAGTTCTTC,CASSLIGTGPFNEQFF
TRBV5-1,NA,TRBJ1-1,few,TGCGCCAGCAGCCCCGGACAGAGGATGAACACTGAAGCTTTCTTT,CASSPGQRMNTEAFF
TRBV19,NA,TRBJ1-2,many,TGTGCCAGTAGCAGCCAACCAACAGGGAACTATGGCTACACCTTC,CASSSQPTGNYGYTF
TRBV6-2/TRBV6-3,TRBD2,TRBJ2-1,NA,TGTGCCAGCAGCCCCGTTGGTAGCGGGAGAGGTGAGCAGTTCTTC,CASSPVGSGRGEQFF
TRBV6-6,TRBD1,TRBJ1-2,many,TGTGCCAGCAGTGGACAGGGGGCTTTGGGCTATGGCTACACCTTC,CASSGQGALGYGYTF
TRBV7-8,TRBD2,TRBJ2-7,many,TGTGCCAGCAGCCCGACTAGCGGGGCCGCCTACGAGCAGTACTTC,CASSPTSGAAYEQYF
TRBV27,NA,TRBJ2-7,NA,TGTGCCAGCAGTTTAGGAGGAGGAGACTACGAGCAGTACTTC,CASSLGGGDYEQYF
TRBV2,NA,TRBJ2-3,NA,TGTGCCAGCGCCCGCAGCACAGATACGCAGTATTTT,CASARSTDTQYF
TRBV6-1,TRBD2,TRBJ2-4,few,TGTGCCAGCAGTGGGCTAGCGGGGGGGCTAGCCAAAAACATTCAGTACTTC,CASSGLAGGLAKNIQYF
TRBV18,NA,TRBJ1-5,few,TGTGCCAGCTCACCTGGCACTGTTTACAATCAGCCCCAGCATTTT,CASSPGTVYNQPQHF
TRBV7-3,NA,TRBJ2-3,few,TGTGCCAGCAGCCCACGGCAAGAAGCAGATACGCAGTATTTT,CASSPRQEADTQYF
TRBV18,NA,TRBJ2-6,NA,TGTGCCAGCTCACCGGGCCAGGGGACGGCCAACGTCCTGACTTTC,CASSPGQGTANVLTF
TRBV5-5,NA,TRBJ2-1,NA,TGTGCCAGCAGCCCGGGACACGCGGAGGTTAATGAGCAGTTCTTC,CASSPGHAEVNEQFF
TRBV5-1,TRBD1,TRBJ1-1,many,TGCGCCAGCAGCGAGACAGGGCCGAACACTGAAGCTTTCTTT,CASSETGPNTEAFF
TRBV19,NA,TRBJ2-3,few,TGTGCCAGTAGTATGTGGCCCAGGGATACGCAGTATTTT,CASSMWPRDTQYF
TRBV20-1,NA,TRBJ1-4,few,TGCAGTGCTTTCAATGCAACTAATGAAAAACTGTTTTTT,CSAFNATNEKLFF
TRBV14,NA,TRBJ1-5,many,TGTGCCAGCAGCCCAGGGACCTCCTGGGGCCATTGGAGCAATCAGCCCCAGCATTTT,CASSPGTSWGHWSNQPQHF
TRBV7-9,TRBD1,TRBJ1-1,NA,TGTGCCAGCACCAATAACGGACAGGGGGCGACTGAAGCTTTCTTT,CASTNNGQGATEAFF
TRBV3-1,NA,TRBJ1-2,NA,TGTGCCAGCAGCCTCTATCGGAACTATGGCTACACCTTC,CASSLYRNYGYTF
TRBV7-9,NA,TRBJ1-4,NA,TGTGCCAGCAGAGGTCAGGGCGGCGAAAAACTGTTTTTT,CASRGQGGEKLFF